Following are 20 T cell receptor beta chains from one sample sequenced in a study of blood T cell repertoires in COVID-19. Clones were read by immunoSEQ multiplex PCR, and TCRdb kept only the in-frame ones, dropping some. The sample contains roughly 200,000 clones, approximately 83% of which appear only once. The material sequenced was PBMCs or T cells enriched from blood (not recorded which). All receptors come from a woman aged 35 to 49 with acute COVID-19.

On this clone: Other DNA sequences within the sample encode an identical CDR3. CDR3: CASSQEGRYEQYF. The DNA for the CDR3 is TGTGCCAGCAGCCAAGAGGGCCGCTACGAGCAGTACTTC. The J gene is TRBJ2-7, the V gene TRBV3-1 (or the pseudogene TRBV3-2), with D unresolved. Trimming removed 0 bases from V and 3 bases from J, with 6 bases in between. The length of the CDR3 is 13 residues. Germline V gene lookup returns CDR1 LGHDT and CDR2 YNNKEL (reference sequence).

V and J are TRBV19 and TRBJ1-5, with 9 nucleotides matching TRBD1. Germline loops: CDR1 LNHDA, CDR2 SQIVND (reference sequence). The CDR3 is 14 amino acids. Germline trimming cut 5 bases from V and 11 bases from J; bases unmatched to any gene: 10. CDR3 region: CASSAWDRVKAQHF. CDR3 coding DNA: TGTGCCAGTAGTGCATGGGACAGGGTTAAGGCCCAGCATTTT. Full variable domain (outside the CDR3, taken from reference TRBV19 and TRBJ1-5): DGGITQSPKYLFRKEGQNVTLSCEQNLNHDAMYWYRQDPGQGLRLIYYSQIVNDFQKGDIAEGYSVSREKKESFPLTVTSAQKNPTAFYLCASSAWDRVKAQHFGDGTRLSIL.

The chain recombines TRBV30 with TRBJ1-3; no clear D. Germline V gives CDR1 GTSNPN, CDR2 SVGIG (reference sequence). V gave up 3 bases and J gave up 0 bases, with 12 bases separating them. The CDR3 covers 15 residues. CDR3 DNA: TGTGCCTGGAGAGACCCAGGATACTCTGGAAACACCATATATTTT. Its translation: CAWRDPGYSGNTIYF.

The J gene is TRBJ2-3, the V gene TRBV18; TRBD1 is a possible D gene (7 bases). CDR1 KGHSH and CDR2 LQKENI come from the germline V gene. V was clipped by 3 bases and J by 0 bases, with 19 bases between them. This CDR3 spans 18 amino acids. The CDR3 DNA reads TGTGCCAGCTCACCCCGAAGTATCAGGGGGGCGAGCACAGATACGCAGTATTTT. Translating gives CASSPRSIRGASTDTQYF.

The chain recombines TRBV6-5 with TRBJ1-2; TRBD1 is a possible D gene (5 bases). This CDR3 is built from 15 residues. The V and J ends lost 2 bases and 2 bases respectively, with 12 bases between them. Germline CDR1 and CDR2: MNHEY and SVGAGI. The CDR3 loop reads CASSYQAGPNYGYTF. For the CDR3, the DNA is TGTGCCAGCAGTTACCAAGCAGGGCCGAACTATGGCTACACCTTC.

This clone was found once. V usage is TRBV28 and J usage is TRBJ2-2; D might be TRBD2 (6 bases). CDR3 length: 16 residues. From germline, CDR1 is MDHEN and CDR2 SYDVKM. The V end lost 5 bases, the J end lost 3 bases, and 16 bases lay between the germline ends. CDR3 residues: CASSAPTRSHTGELFF. CDR3 DNA: TGTGCCAGCAGTGCTCCGACTAGGTCGCACACCGGGGAGCTGTTTTTT.

The chain uses TRBV4-2 and TRBJ2-2, with D perhaps TRBD1 (6 bases). Germline V gene sequence: CDR1 LGHNA, CDR2 YNFKEQ. The length of the CDR3 is 15 residues. The V gene lost 4 bases and the J gene lost 2 bases, with 11 bases spanning the gap. The CDR3 loop is CASSPTGHNTGELFF. CDR3 sequence (DNA): TGTGCCAGCAGCCCCACGGGACATAACACCGGGGAGCTGTTTTTT.

The chain has TRBV5-1 and TRBJ1-1, with TRBD1 matching 7 bases. V lost 4 bases to trimming and J lost 5 bases; unmatched junction nucleotides: 8. Germline V gene sequence: CDR1 SGHRS, CDR2 YFSETQ. This CDR3 is built from 14 residues. CDR3 DNA: TGCGCCAGCAGCACTCTGACAGGGAGTACTGAAGCTTTCTTT. As protein: CASSTLTGSTEAFF.

In DNA form, the CDR3 reads TGTGCCAGCAGCATATCCGGGACTAGCGTCGATGAGCAGTTCTTC. Translating gives CASSISGTSVDEQFF. The gene calls are TRBV9 and TRBJ2-1; 10 bases are shared with TRBD2. With V trimmed by 4 bases and J by 8 bases, 9 bases remained unmatched. Per the germline V gene, CDR1 is SGDLS and CDR2 is YYNGEE. CDR3 length equals 15 residues.

The chain recombines TRBV20-1 with TRBJ2-7; D remains unclear. V dropped 4 bases and J dropped 0 bases, with 4 bases sitting between them. The germline V gene has CDR1 DFQATT and CDR2 SNEGSKA (reference sequence). The CDR3 runs 11 residues. The CDR3 protein is CSAISSYEQYF. The CDR3 nucleotides read TGCAGTGCTATTAGCTCCTACGAGCAGTACTTC.

This chain connects TRBV28 to TRBJ2-1; 11 bases fit TRBD2. The CDR3 totals 14 residues. The germline CDR1 and CDR2 sequences are MDHEN and SYDVKM. Germline trimming cut 6 bases from V and 7 bases from J; bases unmatched to any gene: 5. The CDR3 DNA follows: TGTGCCAGCAGAGGACTAGCGGGTTGGAATGAGCAGTTCTTC. Translated, it gives CASRGLAGWNEQFF.

The chain links TRBV7-9 to TRBJ2-3; 14 bases align to TRBD2. Germline CDR1 SEHNR, CDR2 FQNEAQ (reference sequence). The CDR3 spans 15 residues. After removal of 4 bases from V and 5 bases from J, the junction contained 2 bases not matched to a gene. This chain's CDR3 is CASSSGLAGGDTQYF. The CDR3 coding sequence is TGTGCCAGCAGCTCCGGACTAGCGGGAGGAGATACGCAGTATTTT.

The chain employs TRBV13 and TRBJ2-1; perhaps TRBD1 as D (6 bases). The CDR3 has 15 amino acids. V lost 5 bases and J 6 bases, leaving 17 bases between the germline ends. Germline CDR1 and CDR2: PRHDT and FYEKMQ (reference sequence). CDR3 bases: TGTGCCAGCAGCCCAGAAGACTCCAGGGGCAATGAGCAGTTCTTC. It is translated as CASSPEDSRGNEQFF.

The chain combines TRBV29-1 with TRBJ2-1; D remains ambiguous. The CDR3 is made up of 13 amino acids. Trimming pared 0 bases from V and 7 bases from J, leaving 10 bases between. The germline gives CDR1 SQVTM, CDR2 ANQGSEA. The CDR3 DNA reads TGCAGCGTTGAAGATCGAGGTCTTAATGAGCAGTTCTTC. Its protein is CSVEDRGLNEQFF.

As to this clone: At one of its ends the junction is not consistent with the germline gene, which may arise from a read error. Here the CDR3 reads CASSLISGRYTEQFF. The CDR3 DNA reads TGTGCCAGCAGCTTAATTAGCGGGAGATACACTGAGCAGTTCTTC. The rearrangement joins TRBV7-3 to TRBJ2-1; 9 positions match TRBD2. The CDR3 loop spans 15 amino acids. Per the germline V gene, CDR1 is SGHTA and CDR2 is FQGTGA. The full variable domain, completed using reference TRBV7-3 and TRBJ2-1, is GAGVSQTPSNKVTEKGKYVELRCDPISGHTALYWYRQSLGQGPEFLIYFQGTGAADDSGLPNDRFFAVRPEGSVSTLKIQRTERGDSAVYLCASSLISGRYTEQFFGPGTRLTVL.

This clone was observed a single time. The chain combines TRBV3-1 (or the pseudogene TRBV3-2) with TRBJ2-1; TRBD2 aligns across 9 bases. J was trimmed by 7 bases and V by 0 bases; bases with no gene match: 7. The CDR3 totals 16 residues. Germline V gene lookup returns CDR1 LGHDT and CDR2 YNNKEL (reference sequence). For the CDR3, the DNA is TGTGCCAGCAGCCAAGAAAGGGCTAGCGGGGCTAATGAGCAGTTCTTC. Its translation is CASSQERASGANEQFF.

The CDR3 DNA follows: TGTGCCAGTAATGTCCCAAATCAGCCCCAGCATTTT. Protein product: CASNVPNQPQHF. The V call is TRBV19, the J call TRBJ1-5, with D hard to call. CDR3 length: 12 residues. V shed 7 bases and J shed 4 bases, with 8 bases lying between them. The germline gives CDR1 LNHDA, CDR2 SQIVND (reference sequence).

The chain links TRBV5-1 to TRBJ1-1, with TRBD1 matching over 10 bases. This CDR3 has 14 amino acids. Germline lookup yields CDR1 SGHRS and CDR2 YFSETQ. Losses at the gene ends were 5 bases for V and 4 bases for J; bases not matched to a gene: 5. For the CDR3, the DNA is TGCGCCAGCAGGAGACAGGGGGCGATCACTGAAGCTTTCTTT. It specifies CASRRQGAITEAFF.

V and J are TRBV5-4 and TRBJ2-2; 15 nucleotides align to TRBD2. Germline CDR1 SGHNT, CDR2 YYREEE (reference sequence). This CDR3 is 16 amino acids long. The ends lost 4 bases at V and 4 bases at J; junction bases unmatched: 2. The CDR3 sequence: CASSPGLAGGTGELFF. The CDR3 DNA follows: TGTGCCAGCAGCCCGGGACTAGCGGGAGGCACCGGGGAGCTGTTTTTT. Filled out from reference TRBV5-4 and TRBJ2-2, the complete variable domain reads ETGVTQSPTHLIKTRGQQVTLRCSSQSGHNTVSWYQQALGQGPQFIFQYYREEENGRGNFPPRFSGLQFPNYSSELNVNALELDDSALYLCASSPGLAGGTGELFFGEGSRLTVL.

V is TRBV5-8 and J is TRBJ2-5; 9 bases map to TRBD1. Unmatched junction bases numbered 6, after V lost 3 bases and J lost 3 bases. This CDR3 region has 15 residues. From germline, CDR1 is SGHTS and CDR2 YDEGEE. The CDR3 protein is CASSSPWTGEETQYF. CDR3 nucleotide sequence: TGTGCCAGCAGCTCCCCCTGGACAGGGGAAGAGACCCAGTACTTC. Variable domain in full (rest from reference TRBV5-8 and TRBJ2-5): EAGVTQSPTHLIKTRGQQATLRCSPISGHTSVYWYQQALGLGLQFLLWYDEGEERNRGNFPPRFSGRQFPNYSSELNVNALELEDSALYLCASSSPWTGEETQYFGPGTRLLVL.